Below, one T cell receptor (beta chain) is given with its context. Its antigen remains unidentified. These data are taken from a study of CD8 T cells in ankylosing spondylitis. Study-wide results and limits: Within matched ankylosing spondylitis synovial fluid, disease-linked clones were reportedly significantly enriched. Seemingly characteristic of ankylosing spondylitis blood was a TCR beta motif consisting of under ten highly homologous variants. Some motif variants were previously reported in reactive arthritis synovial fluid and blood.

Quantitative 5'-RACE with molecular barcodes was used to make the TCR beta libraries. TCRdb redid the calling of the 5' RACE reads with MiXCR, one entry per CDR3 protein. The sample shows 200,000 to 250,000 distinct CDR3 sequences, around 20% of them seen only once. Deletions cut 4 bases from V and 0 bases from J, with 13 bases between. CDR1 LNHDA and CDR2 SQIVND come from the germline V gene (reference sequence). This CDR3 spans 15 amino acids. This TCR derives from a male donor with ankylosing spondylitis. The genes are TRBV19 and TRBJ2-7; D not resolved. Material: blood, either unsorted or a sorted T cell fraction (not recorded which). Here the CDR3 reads CASSTFGQTSYEQYF. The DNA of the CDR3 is TGTGCCAGTAGTACCTTCGGCCAGACCTCCTACGAGCAGTACTTC.